These 3 T cell receptor beta chains were all obtained from the same sample, sequenced in a study of T cell clonotyping in hematopoietic cell transplantation. The repertoire was sequenced with immunoSEQ multiplex PCR; TCRdb's copy has only in-frame clones and lacks some. The table lists about 45,000 clones, roughly 94% of them singletons, with about 0.81% in the top ten. The sequenced material came from peripheral blood mononuclear cells. The origin of the receptors is a woman between 50 and 59 years old in good health. Some clones in this sample may be carry-over from other donors' samples.

This chain connects TRBV29-1 to TRBJ1-3; D unresolved. The V gene's germline CDR1 is SQVTM and CDR2 ANQGSEA. Trimming shortened V by 4 bases and J by 0 bases, and 7 bases separated the two germline ends. The CDR3 length is 13 residues. The CDR3 loop reads CSVVTLSGNTIYF. Written as DNA, the CDR3 is TGCAGCGTTGTAACCCTCTCTGGAAACACCATATATTTT.

This sequence joins TRBV5-1 and TRBJ2-7, with D perhaps TRBD2 (6 bases). V was clipped by 5 bases and J by 4 bases, with 22 bases between them. This CDR3 is 16 amino acids long. The germline V gene has CDR1 SGHRS and CDR2 YFSETQ. CDR3 sequence (DNA): TGCGCCAGCAGGGAGGGTTGGGGAATTACGGGATACGAGCAGTACTTC. This translates into CASREGWGITGYEQYF.

V usage is TRBV6-1 and J usage is TRBJ1-6; unclear D gene. Trimming cost V 0 bases and J 4 bases, with 10 bases left between them. CDR3 length: 16 residues. CDR1 and CDR2 (germline): MNHNS, SASEGT. The CDR3 DNA reads TGTGCCAGCAGTGAAGCGCTAGAGACTTATAATTCACCCCTCCACTTT. This sequence encodes CASSEALETYNSPLHF.